A single sample is the source of the 21 T cell receptor beta chains below, sequenced in a study of blood T cell repertoires in COVID-19. Data came from immunoSEQ multiplex PCR; TCRdb stores just in-frame clones and leaves some out. The sample lists under 200,000 clones, around 84% seen once, with roughly 15% in the top ten. What was sequenced was peripheral blood. These receptors came from a woman in her 70s with COVID-19, enrolled during active disease.

This chain joins TRBV27 and TRBJ1-2; D is undetermined. Per the germline V gene, CDR1 is MNHEY and CDR2 is SMNVEV (reference sequence). This CDR3 contains 16 residues. The V end lost 6 bases, the J end lost 4 bases, and 21 bases lay between the germline ends. CDR3 DNA sequence: TGTGCCAGCAGCCCTTGGGAGGGTCTCACCCTCTATGGCTACACCTTC. The encoded protein is CASSPWEGLTLYGYTF.

The V and J genes are TRBV6-5 and TRBJ1-2; D unclear. CDR3 length equals 14 residues. V lost 2 bases, J lost 0 bases, and 7 bases lay in between. From germline, CDR1 is MNHEY and CDR2 SVGAGI. The CDR3 here is CASSYAGTNYGYTF. CDR3 in DNA: TGTGCCAGCAGTTACGCGGGGACTAACTATGGCTACACCTTC.

This clone was detected many times. Additional DNA sequences in this sample encode the identical CDR3. The V and J genes are TRBV9 and TRBJ1-1; a possible D gene is TRBD1 (6 bases). Germline lookup yields CDR1 SGDLS and CDR2 YYNGEE. The V and J ends lost 0 bases and 2 bases respectively, with 11 bases between them. The CDR3 covers 15 residues. In DNA form, the CDR3 reads TGTGCCAGCAGCGTAGGAACAGGGCTCAACACTGAAGCTTTCTTT. Its protein product is CASSVGTGLNTEAFF.

This CDR3 is CASTERTSGGSEQFF. In DNA, the CDR3 is TGTGCCAGCACCGAACGGACTAGCGGGGGAAGTGAGCAGTTCTTC. The rearrangement uses TRBV6-5 and TRBJ2-1, with TRBD2 identical over 13 bases. V trimming: 7 bases; J trimming: 9 bases; junction bases outside the gene matches: 9. The CDR3 is made up of 15 amino acids. From germline, CDR1 is MNHEY and CDR2 SVGAGI.

This chain joins TRBV11-2 and TRBJ2-2; 7 nucleotides align to TRBD2. After removal of 2 bases from V and 4 bases from J, the junction contained 4 bases not matched to a gene. The CDR3 consists of 15 residues. Germline loops: CDR1 SGHAT, CDR2 FQNNGV. CDR3 protein: CASSLILATTGELFF. The DNA of the CDR3 is TGTGCCAGCAGCTTAATACTAGCGACCACCGGGGAGCTGTTTTTT.

V is TRBV5-6 and J is TRBJ2-7; D uncertain. This CDR3 has 14 amino acids. The V gene's germline CDR1 is SGHDT and CDR2 YYEEEE. Trimming left V 4 bases short and J 1 base short, with 12 bases between. In nucleotides, the CDR3 is TGTGCCAGCAGCCCGCCGCGCAGGTCCTACGAGCAGTACGTC. It is translated as CASSPPRRSYEQYV.

The chain links TRBV6-5 to TRBJ1-2; D is uncertain. The CDR3 is 11 residues long. V lost 6 bases, J lost 3 bases, and 5 bases lay in between. CDR1 is MNHEY, CDR2 SVGAGI, per germline. As DNA, the CDR3 is TGTGCCAGCAGAGCCGACTATGGCTACACCTTC. This translates into CASRADYGYTF.

V and J are TRBV20-1 and TRBJ1-1; weak D call: TRBD1 (5 bases). This CDR3 contains 11 residues. Germline V gives CDR1 DFQATT, CDR2 SNEGSKA (reference sequence). Trimming took 0 bases from V and 6 from J, leaving 5 bases between them. CDR3 sequence (DNA): TGCAGTGCTAGAGAGACAGCTGAAGCTTTCTTT. This translates into CSARETAEAFF.

This clone was counted a single time. The junction does not match germline at one end; this may be a read error. This rearrangement joins TRBV28 to TRBJ2-1, with D uncertain. Per germline, CDR1 MDHEN and CDR2 SYDVKM. The CDR3 consists of 13 residues. CDR3 in amino acids: CASGISSFNEQFF. The CDR3 DNA reads as TGTGCCAGCGGCATTTCCTCCTTCAATGAGCAGTTCTTC.

The rearrangement links TRBV10-3 to TRBJ2-1; tentatively, D is TRBD2 (6 bases). The CDR3 has 16 residues. Deletions cut 0 bases from V and 4 bases from J, with 13 bases between. The germline V gene has CDR1 ENHRY and CDR2 SYGVKD. This chain's CDR3 is CAISESVAARYNEQFF. The CDR3 DNA reads as TGTGCCATCAGTGAGTCAGTAGCGGCGAGATACAATGAGCAGTTCTTC.

The chain links TRBV7-9 to TRBJ2-1, with 8 bases lining up with TRBD2. Per germline, CDR1 SEHNR and CDR2 FQNEAQ (reference sequence). The CDR3 loop spans 16 amino acids. V lost 0 bases, J lost 3 bases, and 4 bases stayed unmatched. CDR3 sequence reads: CASSLAGLAGYNEQFF. In DNA, the CDR3 is TGTGCCAGCAGCTTAGCTGGACTAGCCGGCTACAATGAGCAGTTCTTC.

The rearrangement joins TRBV11-2 to TRBJ2-7, with D possibly TRBD1 on 6 matching bases. V was cut by 0 bases and J by 7 bases, with 10 bases left in between. The CDR3 totals 13 residues. The germline V gene has CDR1 SGHAT and CDR2 FQNNGV. The CDR3 loop reads CASSLDTGWEQYV. The DNA for the CDR3 is TGTGCCAGCAGCTTAGACACAGGGTGGGAGCAGTACGTC.

This clone was seen once. V and J are TRBV10-3 and TRBJ1-2; no clear D gene. The V end lost 4 bases, the J end lost 4 bases, and 10 bases lay between the germline ends. Germline V gene sequence: CDR1 ENHRY, CDR2 SYGVKD. The CDR3 is 13 amino acids. The CDR3 sequence: CAISATLAYGYTF. The CDR3 DNA reads TGTGCCATCAGTGCGACATTGGCCTATGGCTACACCTTC.

This sequence joins TRBV10-2 and TRBJ2-1, with D unresolved. In germline, CDR1 is WSHSY, CDR2 SAAADI. The CDR3 spans 12 residues. The V and J ends lost 3 bases and 4 bases respectively, with 4 bases between them. CDR3 sequence reads: CASSDNYNEQFF. CDR3 nucleotide sequence: TGCGCCAGCAGTGATAATTACAATGAGCAGTTCTTC.

The V gene is TRBV24-1, the J gene TRBJ1-2, with D possibly being TRBD1 (6 bases). V was cut by 6 bases and J by 7 bases, with 14 bases left in between. Germline lookup yields CDR1 KGHDR and CDR2 SFDVKD. The CDR3 covers 13 residues. CDR3 sequence: CATSLPQGLGYTF. The CDR3 bases are TGTGCCACCAGTCTTCCGCAGGGGCTTGGCTACACCTTC.

The V and J genes are TRBV30 and TRBJ2-3, with 8 bases identical to TRBD2. Per the germline V gene, CDR1 is GTSNPN and CDR2 is SVGIG (reference sequence). V lost 4 bases, J lost 1 base, and 7 bases stayed unmatched. This CDR3 contains 15 residues. Here the CDR3 DNA reads TGTGCCTGGATACCCAGCGGGGGCCGCACAGATACGCAGTATTTT. Translation: CAWIPSGGRTDTQYF.

This chain joins TRBV13 and TRBJ1-6; 7 positions match TRBD1. Germline loops: CDR1 PRHDT, CDR2 FYEKMQ (reference sequence). The CDR3 consists of 16 residues. The J segment lost 4 bases and the V segment lost 5 bases, leaving 8 bases of the junction unmatched. CDR3 nucleotide sequence: TGTGCCAGCAGCCGCCGGGACAGAGCTTATAATTCACCCCTCCACTTT. Its translation: CASSRRDRAYNSPLHF. Complete variable domain (other parts from reference TRBV13 and TRBJ1-6): AAGVIQSPRHLIKEKRETATLKCYPIPRHDTVYWYQQGPGQDPQFLISFYEKMQSDKGSIPDRFSAQQFSDYHSELNMSSLELGDSALYFCASSRRDRAYNSPLHFGNGTRLTVT.

This chain joins TRBV18 and TRBJ1-5, with 9 bases that match TRBD1. CDR1 and CDR2 from the germline V gene are KGHSH and LQKENI. The CDR3 sequence is 16 residues long. V lost 6 bases to trimming and J lost 4 bases; unmatched junction nucleotides: 10. CDR3 in amino acids: CASSLDRGVRNQPQHF. In DNA, the CDR3 is TGTGCCAGCTCCCTGGACAGGGGAGTCCGGAATCAGCCCCAGCATTTT. Filled out from reference TRBV18 and TRBJ1-5, the complete variable domain reads NAGVMQNPRHLVRRRGQEARLRCSPMKGHSHVYWYRQLPEEGLKFMVYLQKENIIDESGMPKERFSAEFPKEGPSILRIQQVVRGDSAAYFCASSLDRGVRNQPQHFGDGTRLSIL.

The J gene is TRBJ2-2, the V gene TRBV20-1; possible D gene TRBD2, 5 bases. The germline V gene encodes CDR1 DFQATT and CDR2 SNEGSKA (reference sequence). The V gene lost 3 bases and the J gene lost 2 bases, with 16 bases spanning the gap. The CDR3 is 16 amino acids. The DNA for the CDR3 is TGCAGTGCTAGTTCTAGCTCGAAAAGAAACACCGGGGAGCTGTTTTTT. Translated, it gives CSASSSSKRNTGELFF.

The CDR3 sequence: CASSYFNRPGDGYTF. For the CDR3, the DNA is TGTGCCAGCAGTTATTTCAACCGGCCGGGGGATGGCTACACCTTC. J is TRBJ1-2 and V is TRBV28; D is perhaps TRBD1 (5 bases). CDR3 length: 15 residues. Germline CDR1 and CDR2: MDHEN and SYDVKM. The ends were cut back, 4 bases at V and 6 bases at J, with 18 bases in the middle.

The chain is built from TRBV18 and TRBJ1-2, with D unclear. CDR1 KGHSH and CDR2 LQKENI come from the germline V gene. V shed 2 bases and J shed 4 bases, with 8 bases lying between them. The CDR3 runs 13 residues. CDR3 protein: CASSPGLGYGYTF. CDR3 DNA sequence: TGTGCCAGCTCACCAGGGCTCGGCTATGGCTACACCTTC.